This T cell receptor beta chain was observed in a study of cytomegalovirus exposure and HLA in healthy donors. Broader study findings: Using the classifier, cytomegalovirus status was reportedly diagnosed with high specificity and sensitivity.

This table comes from immunoSEQ multiplex PCR, and its TCRdb copy is limited to in-frame clones, with some not included. The sample lists 150,000 to 200,000 clones; 85% were seen once. Trimming shortened V by 3 bases and J by 3 bases, and 17 bases separated the two germline ends. CDR1 KGHSH and CDR2 LQKENI come from the germline V gene. There are 17 residues in the CDR3. Comments on this clone: Its antigen is undetermined.

Material for sequencing was PBMCs. The chain links TRBV18 to TRBJ2-2, with D tentatively TRBD1 (5 bases). The receptor comes from a man between 18 and 29 years old in good health and CMV-seropositive. The CDR3 nucleotides are TGTGCCAGCTCACCCGCTTCCCCCGACAGTTACACCGGGGAGCTGTTTTTT. This translates into CASSPASPDSYTGELFF.